This entry concerns a single TCR beta chain. Its antigen is unidentified. These data originate in a study of blood T cells in healthy people across ages. Study outcomes and limitations: The long-lived group displayed more naive CD4+ cells, plus higher diversity, than the aged donors did. Samples with more naive T cells showed higher observed beta diversity.

Sample-barcoded 5' priming and a J-beta primer mix drove a second PCR of roughly 7 to 11 cycles. Through a template-switch adaptor with 12 random nucleotides, each cDNA molecule received a tag. From the 5' RACE reads, TCRdb called clonotypes with MiXCR, one entry per CDR3 protein. The sample holds over a million distinct CDR3 sequences, 40% to 50% seen once. The germline CDR1 and CDR2 sequences are DFQATT and SNEGSKA (reference sequence). The trim removed 2 bases at V and 7 bases at J, leaving 10 bases unmatched. CDR3 size: 14 residues. This sequence joins TRBV20-1 and TRBJ2-7; 8 bases match TRBD2. This TCR derives from a woman aged 55-70 years in good health. The source material was blood. Written as DNA, the CDR3 is TGCAGTGCTAGACCCCGGACTAGCTTGAATGAGCAGTACTTC. Residues: CSARPRTSLNEQYF.